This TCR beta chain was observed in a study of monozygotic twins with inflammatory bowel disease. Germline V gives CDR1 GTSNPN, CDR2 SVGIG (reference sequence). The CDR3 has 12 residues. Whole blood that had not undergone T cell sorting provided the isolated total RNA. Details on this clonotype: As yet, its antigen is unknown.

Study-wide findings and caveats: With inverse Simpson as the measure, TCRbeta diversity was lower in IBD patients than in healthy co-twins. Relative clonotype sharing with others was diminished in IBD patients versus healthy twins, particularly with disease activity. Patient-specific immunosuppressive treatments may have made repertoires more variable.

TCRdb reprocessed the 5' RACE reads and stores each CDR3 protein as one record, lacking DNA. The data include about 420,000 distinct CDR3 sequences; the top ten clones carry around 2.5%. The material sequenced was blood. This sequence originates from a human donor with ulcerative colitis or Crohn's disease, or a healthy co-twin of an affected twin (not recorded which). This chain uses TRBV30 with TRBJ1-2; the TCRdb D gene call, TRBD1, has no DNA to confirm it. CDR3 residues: CAWSLRDYGYTF.